Below, one T cell receptor beta chain is given with its context. The target antigen is unknown. The germline V gene encodes CDR1 SGHNT and CDR2 YENEEA. The CDR3 extends over 15 amino acids. V dropped 5 bases and J dropped 2; count of bases not matched to a gene: 6. The data were obtained in a study of tumour-infiltrating T cells in Burkitt lymphoma. Notes on the study in general: Public clonotypes, several, appeared across numerous Burkitt lymphoma patients.

Clones were read by immunoSEQ multiplex PCR, and TCRdb kept only the in-frame ones, dropping some. In the table there are 3,500 or so clones, less than 15% of which are singletons. V is TRBV11-3 and J is TRBJ2-7; 10 nucleotides line up with TRBD1. The clonotype comes from a human donor with Burkitt lymphoma. What was sequenced was tumor tissue. CDR3 sequence: CASSTRDRGTYEQYF. For the CDR3, the DNA is TGTGCCAGCAGCACCAGGGACAGGGGCACCTACGAGCAGTACTTC.